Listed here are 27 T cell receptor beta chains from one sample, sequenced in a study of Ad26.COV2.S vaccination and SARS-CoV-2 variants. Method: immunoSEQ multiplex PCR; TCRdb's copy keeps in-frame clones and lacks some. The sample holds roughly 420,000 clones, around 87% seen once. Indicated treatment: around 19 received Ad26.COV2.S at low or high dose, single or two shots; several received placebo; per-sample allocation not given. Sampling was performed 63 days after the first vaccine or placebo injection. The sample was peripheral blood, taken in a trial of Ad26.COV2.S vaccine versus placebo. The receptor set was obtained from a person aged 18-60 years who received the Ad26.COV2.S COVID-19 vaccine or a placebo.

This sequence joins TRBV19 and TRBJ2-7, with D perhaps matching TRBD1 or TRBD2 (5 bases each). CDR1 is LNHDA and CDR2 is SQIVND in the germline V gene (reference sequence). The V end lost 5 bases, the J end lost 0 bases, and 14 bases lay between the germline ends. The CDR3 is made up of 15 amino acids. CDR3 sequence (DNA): TGTGCCAGTAGTTCCGGGACGGGGAGCTCCTACGAGCAGTACTTC. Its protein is CASSSGTGSSYEQYF.

The CDR3 nucleotides read TGTGCCAGCAGCGCCAGTGGACAGGGGGCTGTAGGGTATGGCTACACCTTC. It is translated as CASSASGQGAVGYGYTF. The genes are TRBV9 and TRBJ1-2; 11 bases align to TRBD1. The CDR3 runs to 17 residues. The junction had 12 bases not matched to a gene; V was cut back by 3 bases and J by 5 bases. CDR1 is SGDLS and CDR2 is YYNGEE in the germline V gene.

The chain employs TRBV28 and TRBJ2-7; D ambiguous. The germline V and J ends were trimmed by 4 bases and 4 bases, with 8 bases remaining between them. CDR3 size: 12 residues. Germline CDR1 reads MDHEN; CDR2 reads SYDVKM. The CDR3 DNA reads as TGTGCCAGCAGTTACGGGTTGTACGAGCAGTACTTC. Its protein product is CASSYGLYEQYF.

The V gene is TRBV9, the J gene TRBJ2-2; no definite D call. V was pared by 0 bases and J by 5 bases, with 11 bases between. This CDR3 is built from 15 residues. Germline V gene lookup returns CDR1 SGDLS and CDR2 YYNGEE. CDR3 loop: CASSVGWPSTGELFF. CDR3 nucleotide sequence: TGTGCCAGCAGCGTAGGTTGGCCTTCAACCGGGGAGCTGTTTTTT.

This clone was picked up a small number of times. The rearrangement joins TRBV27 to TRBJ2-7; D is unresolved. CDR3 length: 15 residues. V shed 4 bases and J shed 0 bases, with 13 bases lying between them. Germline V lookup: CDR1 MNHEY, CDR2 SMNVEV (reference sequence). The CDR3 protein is CASSSIKGNSYEQYF. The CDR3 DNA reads TGTGCCAGCAGTTCAATAAAAGGGAACTCCTACGAGCAGTACTTC.

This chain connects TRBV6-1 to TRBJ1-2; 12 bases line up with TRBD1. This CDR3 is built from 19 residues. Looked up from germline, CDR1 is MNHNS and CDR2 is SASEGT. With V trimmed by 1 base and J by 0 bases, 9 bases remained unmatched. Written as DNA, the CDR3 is TGTGCCAGCAGTGAAGACGGGGGACAGGGGGCGTTAGCTAACTATGGCTACACCTTC. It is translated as CASSEDGGQGALANYGYTF.

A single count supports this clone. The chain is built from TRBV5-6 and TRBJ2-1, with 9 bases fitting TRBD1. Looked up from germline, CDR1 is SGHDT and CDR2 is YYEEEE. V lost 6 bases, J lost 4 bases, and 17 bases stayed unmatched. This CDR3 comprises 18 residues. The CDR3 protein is CASTKNPYTGGFYNEQFF. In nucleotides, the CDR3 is TGTGCCAGCACGAAAAACCCGTATACAGGGGGCTTTTACAATGAGCAGTTCTTC.

CDR3 region: CASSPQRGTQYF. As DNA, the CDR3 is TGTGCCAGCAGCCCCCAACGAGGTACGCAGTATTTT. The chain links TRBV11-2 to TRBJ2-3; D remains ambiguous. CDR1 is SGHAT and CDR2 is FQNNGV in the germline V gene. CDR3 size: 12 residues. V lost 5 bases, J lost 8 bases, and 11 bases lay in between.

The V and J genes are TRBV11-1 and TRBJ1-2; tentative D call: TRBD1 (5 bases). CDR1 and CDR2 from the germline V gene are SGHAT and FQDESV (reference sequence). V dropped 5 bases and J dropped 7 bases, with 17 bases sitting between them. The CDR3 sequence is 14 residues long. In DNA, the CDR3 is TGTGCCAGCAGCCCCTCGCCAGGGAGAGTTGGCTACACCTTC. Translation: CASSPSPGRVGYTF.

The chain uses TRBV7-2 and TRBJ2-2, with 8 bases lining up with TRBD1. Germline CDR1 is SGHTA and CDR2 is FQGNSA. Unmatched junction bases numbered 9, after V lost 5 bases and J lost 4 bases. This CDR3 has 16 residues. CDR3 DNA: TGTGCCAGCAGCCCACTTGACAGGGGCATCACCGGGGAGCTGTTTTTT. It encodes CASSPLDRGITGELFF.

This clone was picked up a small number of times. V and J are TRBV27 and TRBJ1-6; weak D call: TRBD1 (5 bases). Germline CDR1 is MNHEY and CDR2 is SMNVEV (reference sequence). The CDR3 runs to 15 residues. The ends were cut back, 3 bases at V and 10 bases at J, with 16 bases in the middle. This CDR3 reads CASSFRGTTGSPLHF. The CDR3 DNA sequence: TGTGCCAGCAGTTTCCGAGGGACCACTGGATCACCCCTCCACTTT.

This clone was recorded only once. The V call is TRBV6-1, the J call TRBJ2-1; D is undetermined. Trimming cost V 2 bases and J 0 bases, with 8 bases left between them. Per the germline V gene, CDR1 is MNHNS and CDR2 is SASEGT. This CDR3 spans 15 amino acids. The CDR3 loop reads CASSEFRSSYNEQFF. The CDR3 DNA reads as TGTGCCAGCAGTGAATTCCGGTCCTCCTACAATGAGCAGTTCTTC.

CDR3 bases: TGTGCCAGCAGCCAATGGGATACGCAGTATTTT. This encodes CASSQWDTQYF. V is TRBV3-1 (or the pseudogene TRBV3-2) and J is TRBJ2-3; no clear D gene. CDR1 and CDR2 (germline): LGHDT, YNNKEL (reference sequence). The CDR3 sequence is 11 residues long. Trimming pared 2 bases from V and 6 bases from J, leaving 3 bases between.

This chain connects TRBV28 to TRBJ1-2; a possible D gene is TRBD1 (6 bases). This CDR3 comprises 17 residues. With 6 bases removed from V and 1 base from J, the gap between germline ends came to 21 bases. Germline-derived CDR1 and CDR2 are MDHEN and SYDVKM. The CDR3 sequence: CASSHFNRDTFNYGYTF. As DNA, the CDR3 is TGTGCCAGCAGCCATTTTAACCGGGACACGTTTAACTATGGCTACACCTTC.

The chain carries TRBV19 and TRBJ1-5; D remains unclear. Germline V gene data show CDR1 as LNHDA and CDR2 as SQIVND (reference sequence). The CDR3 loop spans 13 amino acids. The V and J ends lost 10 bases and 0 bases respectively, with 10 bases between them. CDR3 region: CATSGNSNQPQHF. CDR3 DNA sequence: TGTGCCACCAGCGGGAATAGCAATCAGCCCCAGCATTTT.

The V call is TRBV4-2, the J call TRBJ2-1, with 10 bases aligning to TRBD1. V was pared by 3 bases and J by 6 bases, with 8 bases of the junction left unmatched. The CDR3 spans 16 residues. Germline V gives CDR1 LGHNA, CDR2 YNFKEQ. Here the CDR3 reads CASSHHRDRGLNEQFF. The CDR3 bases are TGTGCCAGCAGCCATCACCGGGACAGGGGCCTCAATGAGCAGTTCTTC.

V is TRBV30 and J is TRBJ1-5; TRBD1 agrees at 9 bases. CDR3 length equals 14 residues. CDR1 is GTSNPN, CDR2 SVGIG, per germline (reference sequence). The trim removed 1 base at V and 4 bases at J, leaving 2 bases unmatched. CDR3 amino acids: CAWSAGTGNQPQHF. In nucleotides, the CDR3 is TGTGCCTGGAGTGCCGGGACAGGGAATCAGCCCCAGCATTTT.

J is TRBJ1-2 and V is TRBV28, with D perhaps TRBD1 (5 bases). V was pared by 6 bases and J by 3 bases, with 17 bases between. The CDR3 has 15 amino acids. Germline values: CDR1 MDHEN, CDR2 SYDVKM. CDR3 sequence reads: CASSGRDGSYYGYTF. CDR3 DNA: TGTGCCAGCAGCGGGAGGGACGGATCCTACTATGGCTACACCTTC.

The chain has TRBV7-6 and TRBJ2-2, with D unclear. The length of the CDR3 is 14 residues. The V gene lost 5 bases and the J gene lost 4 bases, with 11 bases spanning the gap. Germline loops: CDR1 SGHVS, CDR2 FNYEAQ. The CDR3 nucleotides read TGTGCCAGCAGCCCACCTTTCTCCACCGGGGAGCTGTTTTTT. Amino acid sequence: CASSPPFSTGELFF.

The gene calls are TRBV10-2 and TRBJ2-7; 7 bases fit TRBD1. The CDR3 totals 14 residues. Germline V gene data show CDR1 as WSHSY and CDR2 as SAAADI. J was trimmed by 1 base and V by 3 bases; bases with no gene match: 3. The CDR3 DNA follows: TGCGCCAGCAGTGACCTGGGACAGTCCTACGAGCAGTACTTC. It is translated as CASSDLGQSYEQYF.

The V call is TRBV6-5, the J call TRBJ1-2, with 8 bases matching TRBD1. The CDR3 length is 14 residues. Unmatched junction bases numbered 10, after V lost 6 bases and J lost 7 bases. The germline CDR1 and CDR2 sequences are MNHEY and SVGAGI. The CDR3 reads CASSPGQAGRGYTF. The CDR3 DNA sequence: TGTGCCAGCAGCCCGGGACAGGCAGGTCGTGGCTACACCTTC.

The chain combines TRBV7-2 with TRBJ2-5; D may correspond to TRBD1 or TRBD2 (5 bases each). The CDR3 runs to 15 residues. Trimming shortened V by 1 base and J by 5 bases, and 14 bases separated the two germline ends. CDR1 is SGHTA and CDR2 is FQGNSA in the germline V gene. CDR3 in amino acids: CASSLVGTGGETQYF. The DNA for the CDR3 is TGTGCCAGCAGCTTAGTGGGCACAGGCGGGGAGACCCAGTACTTC.

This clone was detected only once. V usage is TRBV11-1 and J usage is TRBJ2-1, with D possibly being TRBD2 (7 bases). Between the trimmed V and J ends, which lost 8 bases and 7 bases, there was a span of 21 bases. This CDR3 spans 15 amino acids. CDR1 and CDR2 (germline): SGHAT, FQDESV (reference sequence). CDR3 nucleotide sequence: TGTGCCAGCGGAAGGGTAGGGGGGGCATATAATGAGCAGTTCTTC. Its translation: CASGRVGGAYNEQFF. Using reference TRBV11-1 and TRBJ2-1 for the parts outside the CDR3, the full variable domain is EAEVAQSPRYKITEKSQAVAFWCDPISGHATLYWYRQILGQGPELLVQFQDESVVDDSQLPKDRFSAERLKGVDSTLKIQPAELGDSAMYLCASGRVGGAYNEQFFGPGTRLTVL.

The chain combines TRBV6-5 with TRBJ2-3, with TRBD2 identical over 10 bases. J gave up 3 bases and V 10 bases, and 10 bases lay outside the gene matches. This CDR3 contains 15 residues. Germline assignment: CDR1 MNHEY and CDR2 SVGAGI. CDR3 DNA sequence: TGTGCCACCAGGCCCACTAGCGGGGTTACAGATACGCAGTATTTT. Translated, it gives CATRPTSGVTDTQYF.

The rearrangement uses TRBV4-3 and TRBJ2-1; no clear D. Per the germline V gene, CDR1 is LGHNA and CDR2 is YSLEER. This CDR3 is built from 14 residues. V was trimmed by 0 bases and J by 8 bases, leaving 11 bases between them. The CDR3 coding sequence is TGCGCCAGCAGCCAAGAGGGGTGGGGTGATGAGCAGTTCTTC. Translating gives CASSQEGWGDEQFF.

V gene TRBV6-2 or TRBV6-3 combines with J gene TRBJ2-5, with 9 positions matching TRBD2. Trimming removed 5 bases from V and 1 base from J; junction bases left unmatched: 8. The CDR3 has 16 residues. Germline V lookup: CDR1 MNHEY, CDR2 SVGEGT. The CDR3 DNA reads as TGTGCCAGCAGTGGTCGTCTAGCGGGGACCCAAGAGACCCAGTACTTC. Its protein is CASSGRLAGTQETQYF.

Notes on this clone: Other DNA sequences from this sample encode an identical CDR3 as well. The CDR3 DNA reads as TGTGCCAGCAGTGGGTACGAGCAGTACTTC. As protein: CASSGYEQYF. The chain links TRBV2 to TRBJ2-7; D is uncertain. CDR1 is SNHLY, CDR2 FYNNEI, per germline. The CDR3 consists of 10 residues. The V and J ends lost 4 bases and 4 bases respectively, with 2 bases between them. The complete variable domain, with remaining parts taken from reference TRBV2 and TRBJ2-7, reads EPEVTQTPSHQVTQMGQEVILRCVPISNHLYFYWYRQILGQKVEFLVSFYNNEISEKSEIFDDQFSVERPDGSNFTLKIRSTKLEDSAMYFCASSGYEQYFGPGTRLTVT.